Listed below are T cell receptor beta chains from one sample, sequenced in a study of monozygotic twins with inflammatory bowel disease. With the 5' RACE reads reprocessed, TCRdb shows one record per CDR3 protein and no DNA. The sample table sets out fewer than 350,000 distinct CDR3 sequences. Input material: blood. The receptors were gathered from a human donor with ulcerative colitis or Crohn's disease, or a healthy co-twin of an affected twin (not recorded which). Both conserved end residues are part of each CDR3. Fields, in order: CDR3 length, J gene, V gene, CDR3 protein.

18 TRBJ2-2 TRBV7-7 CASNLKGGQGDLTGELFF
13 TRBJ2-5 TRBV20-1 CSAPKLAQETQYF
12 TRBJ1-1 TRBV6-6 CASSPRQGWAFF
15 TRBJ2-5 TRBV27 CASSPLLAGQETQYF
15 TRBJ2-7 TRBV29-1 CSVEGGQGMSYEQYF
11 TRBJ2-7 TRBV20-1 CSAPTSDEQYF
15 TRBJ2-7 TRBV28 CASSLRDRFSYEQYF
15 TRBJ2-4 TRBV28 CASSFAWGAKNIQYF
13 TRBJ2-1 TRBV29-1 CSAGLAGVYEQFF
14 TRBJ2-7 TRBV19 CASSRDGNSYEQYF
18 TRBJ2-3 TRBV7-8 CASPAMLPQTGGLDTQYF
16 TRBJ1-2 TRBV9 CASSPPALTGAHGYTF
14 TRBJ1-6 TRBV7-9 CASSFEAYNSPLHF
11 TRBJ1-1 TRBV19 CASRERGPAFF
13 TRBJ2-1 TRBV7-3 CASSLTKEAEQFF
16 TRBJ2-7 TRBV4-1 CASSQDKGPRVYEQYF
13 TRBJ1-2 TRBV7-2 CASSPGLVYGYTF
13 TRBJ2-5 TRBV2 CASRRGGTQTQYF
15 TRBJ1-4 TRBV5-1 CASSAWAGKNEKLFF
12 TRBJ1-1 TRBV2 CASIGIAADAFF
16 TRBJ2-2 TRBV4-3 CASSQDRGLNTGELFF
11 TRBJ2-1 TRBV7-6 CASSGTGRPFF
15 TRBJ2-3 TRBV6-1 CASSARGQSTDTQYF
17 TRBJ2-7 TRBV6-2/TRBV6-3 CASSYPISGTPHYEQYF
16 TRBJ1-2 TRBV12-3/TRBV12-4 CASSYSGTGGNYGYTF
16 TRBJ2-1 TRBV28 CASSLWSGGAVNEQFF
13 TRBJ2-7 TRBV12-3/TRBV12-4 CASRTDSIREQYF
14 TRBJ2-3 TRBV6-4 CASSDSSHTDTQYF
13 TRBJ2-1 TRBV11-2 CASSPTSGYEQFF
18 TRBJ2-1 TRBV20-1 CSASVLVGGMRQNNEQFF
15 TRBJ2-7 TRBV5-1 CASSLAGQGLREQYF